This T cell receptor beta chain came from a study of CD8 T cells in ankylosing spondylitis. TCRdb independently ran MiXCR on the 5' RACE reads; one entry per CDR3 protein. The table has about 120,000 distinct CDR3 sequences, approximately 15% seen once. The germline V gene has CDR1 MGHRA and CDR2 YSYEKL. This CDR3 is 13 amino acids long. In its sample, this clonotype was seen many times. Its antigen is unknown. The junction and the germline gene differ at one end; a read error may be behind it. The study, taken as a whole, reports: Disease-linked clones reportedly concentrated significantly in matched ankylosing spondylitis synovial fluid.

The sample taken for sequencing was blood, either unsorted or a sorted T cell fraction (not recorded which). The receptor was derived from a female donor with ankylosing spondylitis or in good health (not recorded which). V is TRBV4-1 and J is TRBJ1-2, with TRBD1 as a possible D gene (6 bases). The CDR3 loop reads CASSHGRQAGSSF. The CDR3 DNA reads TGCGCCAGCAGCCACGGACGACAGGCGGGATCCTCCTTC.